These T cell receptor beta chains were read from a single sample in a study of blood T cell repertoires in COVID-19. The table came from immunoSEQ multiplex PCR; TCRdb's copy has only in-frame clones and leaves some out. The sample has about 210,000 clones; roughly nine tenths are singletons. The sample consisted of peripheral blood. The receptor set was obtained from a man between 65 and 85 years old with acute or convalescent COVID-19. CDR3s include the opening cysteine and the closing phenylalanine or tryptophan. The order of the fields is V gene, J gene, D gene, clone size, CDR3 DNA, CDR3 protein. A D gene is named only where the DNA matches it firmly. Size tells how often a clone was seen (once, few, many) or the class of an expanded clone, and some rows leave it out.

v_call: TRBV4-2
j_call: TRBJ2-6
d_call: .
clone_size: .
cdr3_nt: TGTGCCAGCAGCCCAATCGCGGCTTCAGGGGCCAACGTCCTGACTTTC
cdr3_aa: CASSPIAASGANVLTF

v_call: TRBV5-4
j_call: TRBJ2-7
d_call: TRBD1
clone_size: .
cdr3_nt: TGTGCCAGCAGCACAGGGGACAGGGGGGTTCTGAACGAGCAGTACTTC
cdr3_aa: CASSTGDRGVLNEQYF

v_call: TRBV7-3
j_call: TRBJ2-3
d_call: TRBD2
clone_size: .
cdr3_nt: TGTGCCAGCAGCTTAAGGGGACTAGCGGGAGGGCGGGGAGATACGCAGTATTTT
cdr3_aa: CASSLRGLAGGRGDTQYF

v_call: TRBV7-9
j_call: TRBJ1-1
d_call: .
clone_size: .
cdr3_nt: TGTGCCAGCAGCTTAGCCGCCCGGGGGGGCACTGAAGCTTTCTTT
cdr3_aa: CASSLAARGGTEAFF

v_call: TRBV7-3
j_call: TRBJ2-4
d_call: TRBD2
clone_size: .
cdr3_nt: TGTGCCAGCAGCTTTGGCCTAGCGGGAGGGTGGAGGGCCAAAAACATTCAGTACTTC
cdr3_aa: CASSFGLAGGWRAKNIQYF

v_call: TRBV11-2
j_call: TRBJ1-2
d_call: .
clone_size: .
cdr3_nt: TGTGCCAGCAAGGCAGCCGGGGATAACTATGGCTACACCTTC
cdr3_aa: CASKAAGDNYGYTF

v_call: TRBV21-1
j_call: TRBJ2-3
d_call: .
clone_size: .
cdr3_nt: TGTGCCAGCACCTACCCCGAGGGGCACCGGACTAGCGTCACAGATACGCAGTATTTT
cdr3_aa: CASTYPEGHRTSVTDTQYF

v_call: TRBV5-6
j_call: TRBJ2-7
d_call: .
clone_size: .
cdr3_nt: TGTGCCAGCAGCTTGGCCGGTCGGGGTGCGGGCTCCTACGAGCAGTACTTC
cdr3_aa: CASSLAGRGAGSYEQYF

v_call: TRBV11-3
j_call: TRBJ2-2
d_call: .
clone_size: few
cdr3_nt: TGTGCCAGCAGCTTAATGCAGGGAAACACCGGGGAGCTGTTTTTT
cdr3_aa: CASSLMQGNTGELFF

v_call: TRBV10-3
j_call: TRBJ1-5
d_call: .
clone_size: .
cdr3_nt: TGTGCCATCAGTGAGAGAAGTAGTGATAAAGGCAATCAGCCCCAGCATTTT
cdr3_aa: CAISERSSDKGNQPQHF

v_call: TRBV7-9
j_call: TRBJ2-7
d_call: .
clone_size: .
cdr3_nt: TGTGCCAGCAGTCCGGAGCAAATGTACGAGCAGTACTTC
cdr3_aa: CASSPEQMYEQYF

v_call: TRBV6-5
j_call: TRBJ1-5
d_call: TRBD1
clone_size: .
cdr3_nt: TGTGCCAGCAGGCCCAGTTACAGGGGGTTTCAGCCCCAGCATTTT
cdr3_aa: CASRPSYRGFQPQHF

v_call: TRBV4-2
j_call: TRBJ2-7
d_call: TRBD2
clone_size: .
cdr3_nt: TGTGCCAGCAGCCAAGTTGCGGGAGGCACCCAAGCCTACGAGCAGTACTTC
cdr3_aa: CASSQVAGGTQAYEQYF

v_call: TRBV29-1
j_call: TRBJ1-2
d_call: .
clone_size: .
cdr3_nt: TGCAGCGTTGAGGAGGCGGTCGGACGGAGCGGCTACACCTTC
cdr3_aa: CSVEEAVGRSGYTF

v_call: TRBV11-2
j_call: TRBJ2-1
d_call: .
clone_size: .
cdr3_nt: TGTGCCAGCAGCTCGTACGGGAGTAGGGCCTACAATGAGCAGTTCTTC
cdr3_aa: CASSSYGSRAYNEQFF

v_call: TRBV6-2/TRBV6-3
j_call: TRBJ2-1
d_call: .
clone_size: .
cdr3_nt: TGTGCCAGCAGTCCCGGGATATACAATGAGCAGTTCTTC
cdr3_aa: CASSPGIYNEQFF

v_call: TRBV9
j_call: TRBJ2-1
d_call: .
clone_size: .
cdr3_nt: TGTGCCAGCAGCGGGACTAAATACAATGAGCAGTTCTTC
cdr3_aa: CASSGTKYNEQFF